This T cell receptor beta chain was documented in a study of blood T cell repertoires in COVID-19. Study overall: Acute-phase and convalescent COVID-19 samples originated in the United States, Italy and Spain. The cDNA or gDNA used as material had been derived from T cells, B-cell-depleted T cells, or PBMCs.

Original analysis: Estimates of nucleated cell counts were drawn from the amplification of reference gene primers. The data were produced by immunoSEQ multiplex PCR, yet TCRdb's version contains in-frame clones alone and is incomplete. That table supplies the V and J calls and clone size; D and trimming were determined from the DNA. The data hold 150,000 to 200,000 clones, with approximately 92% observed a single time. CDR1 and CDR2 from the germline V gene are LGHDT and YNNKEL (reference sequence). V lost 1 base and J 7 bases, leaving 14 bases between the germline ends. This CDR3 has 14 amino acids.

The J gene is TRBJ2-7, the V gene TRBV3-1 (or the pseudogene TRBV3-2); D is perhaps TRBD1 (6 bases). The specimen was peripheral blood. This TCR derives from a woman in her forties or fifties with acute or convalescent COVID-19. CDR3 sequence: CASSQGAGVDEQYF. The CDR3 region has the DNA TGTGCCAGCAGCCAAGGGGCAGGGGTGGATGAGCAGTACTTC.